This TCR beta chain stems from a study of CD4+ T cells in melanoma (dated by TCRdb to the early 2020s). Background on the whole study: Neoantigen-specific CD4+ T cells in human melanoma were investigated in the study.

Donors were patients with melanoma. Deletion took 5 bases off V and 3 bases off J, with a span of 8 bases between the germline ends. Including the terminal cysteine and phenylalanine, the CDR3 comprises 12 residues. The sequence is cut down to CDR3 DNA, 36 bases in frame from base 1. CDR1 and CDR2 are drawn from the germline V gene: MNHEY, SVGEGT. Library preparation was by the immunoSEQ multiplex PCR assay. TCRdb obtained this table from immuneACCESS and retained in-frame rearrangements with V and J assigned. These tables miss some clones; where compared with another copy, unresolved V genes account for less than half of the shortfall, and the remainder is unexplained. This sample has 4,500 to 6,500 clones in its table, and approximately 64% of those were observed once. The ten largest clonotypes hold 22% of the sample. Study-wide findings and limitations: Diverse differentiation states were reported to be shown by neoantigen-specific CD4+ T cells in melanoma. The report described a correlation between neoantigen-specific CD4+ T cells and the function of CD8+ T cells, macrophages and B cells.

A word on this clone: Its antigen specificity is not known. No per-base quality is available; no much larger clone lies one base away.

The chain is made from TRBV6-2 or TRBV6-3 and TRBJ2-7; too little of a D gene remains to name it. The receptor comes from a human donor with melanoma. Sequenced input: cells from a culture (not recorded whether cultured in vitro). The CDR3 is CASSRHHYEQYF. The DNA reads as follows: TGTGCCAGCAGTCGCCACCACTACGAGCAGTACTTC.